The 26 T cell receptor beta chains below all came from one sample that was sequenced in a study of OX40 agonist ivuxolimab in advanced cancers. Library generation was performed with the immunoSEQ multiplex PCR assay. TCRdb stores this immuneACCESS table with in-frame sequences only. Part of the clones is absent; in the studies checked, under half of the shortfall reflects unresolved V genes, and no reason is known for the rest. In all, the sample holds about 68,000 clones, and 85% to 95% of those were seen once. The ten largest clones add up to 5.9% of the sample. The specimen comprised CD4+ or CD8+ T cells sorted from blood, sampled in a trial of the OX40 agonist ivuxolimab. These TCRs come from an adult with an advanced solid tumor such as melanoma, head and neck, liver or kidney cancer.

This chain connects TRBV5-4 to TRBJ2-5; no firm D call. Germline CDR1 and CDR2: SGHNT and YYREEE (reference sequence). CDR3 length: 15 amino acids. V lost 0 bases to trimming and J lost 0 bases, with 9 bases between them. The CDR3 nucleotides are TGTGCCAGCAGCTTGGAGCCGGCAGACCAAGAGACCCAGTACTTC. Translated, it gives CASSLEPADQETQYF.

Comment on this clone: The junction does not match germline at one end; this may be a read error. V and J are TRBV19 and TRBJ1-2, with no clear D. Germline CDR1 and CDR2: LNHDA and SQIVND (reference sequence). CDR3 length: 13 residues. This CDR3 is CASSMGGYYGHTF. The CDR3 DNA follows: TGTGCCAGTAGTATGGGCGGTTACTATGGCCACACCTTC.

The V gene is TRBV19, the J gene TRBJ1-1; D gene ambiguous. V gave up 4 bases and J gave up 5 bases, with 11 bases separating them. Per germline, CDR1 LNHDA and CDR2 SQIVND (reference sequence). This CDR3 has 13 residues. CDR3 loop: CASSKSGWTEAFF. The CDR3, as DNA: TGTGCCAGTAGTAAATCGGGGTGGACTGAAGCTTTCTTT.

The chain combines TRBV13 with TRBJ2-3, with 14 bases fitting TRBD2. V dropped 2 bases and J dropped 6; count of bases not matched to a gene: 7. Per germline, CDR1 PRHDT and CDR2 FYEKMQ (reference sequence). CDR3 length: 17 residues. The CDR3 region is CASSLYGTSGSSDTQYF. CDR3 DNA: TGTGCCAGCAGCTTATATGGGACTAGCGGGAGCAGTGATACGCAGTATTTT.

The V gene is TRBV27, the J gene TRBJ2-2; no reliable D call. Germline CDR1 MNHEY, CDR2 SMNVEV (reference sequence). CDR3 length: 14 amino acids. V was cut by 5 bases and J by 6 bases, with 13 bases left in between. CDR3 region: CASSLLSSAGELFF. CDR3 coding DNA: TGTGCCAGCAGTCTCCTCTCCTCCGCCGGGGAGCTGTTTTTT.

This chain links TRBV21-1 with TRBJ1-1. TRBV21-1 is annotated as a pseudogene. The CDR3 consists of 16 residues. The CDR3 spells CASSLVYPRRNTEAFF. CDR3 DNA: TGTGCCAGCAGCCTTGTGTATCCCCGGCGGAACACTGAAGCTTTCTTT.

CDR3 sequence: CSGTGGGTDTQYF. In nucleotides, the CDR3 is TGCAGCGGGACAGGGGGCGGGACAGATACGCAGTATTTT. The chain uses TRBV29-1 and TRBJ2-3; 11 positions agree with TRBD1. Germline CDR1 SQVTM, CDR2 ANQGSEA. The CDR3 consists of 13 residues. After removal of 7 bases from V and 3 bases from J, the junction contained 3 bases not matched to a gene.

The CDR3: CASSYGRGTDGYGYTF. The CDR3 nucleotides read TGTGCCAGCAGTTACGGAAGAGGGACGGACGGCTATGGCTACACCTTC. V usage is TRBV6-5 and J usage is TRBJ1-2; tentatively, D is TRBD1 (5 bases). Germline lookup yields CDR1 MNHEY and CDR2 SVGAGI. With 2 bases removed from V and 4 bases from J, the gap between germline ends came to 17 bases. This CDR3 is built from 16 residues.

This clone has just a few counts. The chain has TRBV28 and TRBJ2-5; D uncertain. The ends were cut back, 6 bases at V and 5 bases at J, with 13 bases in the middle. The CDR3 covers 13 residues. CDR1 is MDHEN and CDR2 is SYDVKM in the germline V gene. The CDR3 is CASSIRSTETQYF. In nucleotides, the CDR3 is TGTGCCAGCAGCATACGATCTACGGAGACCCAGTACTTC.

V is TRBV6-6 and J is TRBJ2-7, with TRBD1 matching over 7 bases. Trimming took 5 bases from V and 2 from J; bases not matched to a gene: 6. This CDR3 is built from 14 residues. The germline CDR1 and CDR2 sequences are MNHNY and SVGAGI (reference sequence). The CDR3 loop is CASSATGLPYEQYF. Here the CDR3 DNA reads TGTGCCAGCAGTGCGACAGGGTTGCCCTACGAGCAGTACTTC.

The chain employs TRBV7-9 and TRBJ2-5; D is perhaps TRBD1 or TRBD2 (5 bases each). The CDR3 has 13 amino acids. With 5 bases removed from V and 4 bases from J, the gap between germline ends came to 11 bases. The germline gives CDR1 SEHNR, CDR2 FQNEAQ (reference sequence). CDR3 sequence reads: CASSLPGGETQYF. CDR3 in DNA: TGTGCCAGCAGCCTACCTGGGGGAGAGACCCAGTACTTC.

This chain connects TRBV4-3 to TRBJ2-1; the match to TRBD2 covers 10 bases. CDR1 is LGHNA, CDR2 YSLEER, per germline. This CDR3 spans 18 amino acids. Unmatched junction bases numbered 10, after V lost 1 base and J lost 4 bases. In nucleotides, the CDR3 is TGCGCCAGCAGCCAAGGAGCTGCTAGCGGGGGAGAATACAATGAGCAGTTCTTC. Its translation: CASSQGAASGGEYNEQFF.

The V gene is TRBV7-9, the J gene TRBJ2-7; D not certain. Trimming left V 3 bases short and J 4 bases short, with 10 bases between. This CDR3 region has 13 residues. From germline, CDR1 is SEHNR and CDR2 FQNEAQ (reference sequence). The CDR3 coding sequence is TGTGCCAGCAGCTTCCCCTCGGAGTACGAGCAGTACTTC. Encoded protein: CASSFPSEYEQYF.

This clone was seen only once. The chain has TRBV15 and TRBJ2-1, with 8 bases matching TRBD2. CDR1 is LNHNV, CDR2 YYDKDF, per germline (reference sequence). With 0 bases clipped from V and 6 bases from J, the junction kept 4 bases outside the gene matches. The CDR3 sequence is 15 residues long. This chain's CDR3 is CATSREAGAPNEQFF. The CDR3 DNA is TGTGCCACCAGCAGAGAAGCGGGGGCCCCCAATGAGCAGTTCTTC.

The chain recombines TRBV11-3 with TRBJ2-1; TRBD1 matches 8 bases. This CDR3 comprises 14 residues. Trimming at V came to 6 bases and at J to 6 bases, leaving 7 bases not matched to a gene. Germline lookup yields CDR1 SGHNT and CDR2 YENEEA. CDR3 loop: CASRDRDPFNEQFF. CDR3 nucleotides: TGTGCCAGCAGGGACAGGGACCCGTTCAATGAGCAGTTCTTC.

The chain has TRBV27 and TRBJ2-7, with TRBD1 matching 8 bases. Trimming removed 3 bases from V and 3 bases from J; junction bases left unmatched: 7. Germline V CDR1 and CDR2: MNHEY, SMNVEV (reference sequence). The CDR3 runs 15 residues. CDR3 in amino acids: CASSLAGGAYYEQYF. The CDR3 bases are TGTGCCAGCAGTTTGGCAGGGGGCGCCTACTACGAGCAGTACTTC.

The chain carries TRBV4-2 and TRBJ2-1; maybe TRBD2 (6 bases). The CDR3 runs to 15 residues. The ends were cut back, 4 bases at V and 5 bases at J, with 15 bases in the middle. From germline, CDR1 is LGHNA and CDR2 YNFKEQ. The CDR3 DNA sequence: TGTGCCAGCAGCCCCTTAGGCGGGGCGAACAATGAGCAGTTCTTC. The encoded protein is CASSPLGGANNEQFF.

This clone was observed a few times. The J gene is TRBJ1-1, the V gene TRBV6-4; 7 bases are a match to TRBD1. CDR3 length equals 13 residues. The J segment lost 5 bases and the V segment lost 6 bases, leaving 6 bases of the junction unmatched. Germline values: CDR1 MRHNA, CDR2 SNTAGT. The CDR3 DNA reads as TGTGCCAGCAGACCGACAGGGTCTACTGAAGCTTTCTTT. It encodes CASRPTGSTEAFF.

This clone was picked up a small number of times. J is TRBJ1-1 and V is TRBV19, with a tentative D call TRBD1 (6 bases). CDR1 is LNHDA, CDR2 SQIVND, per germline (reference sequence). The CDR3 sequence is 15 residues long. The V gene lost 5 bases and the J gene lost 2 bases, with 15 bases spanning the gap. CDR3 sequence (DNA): TGTGCCAGTAGTCCGTGGCTGGGGGGCAACACTGAAGCTTTCTTT. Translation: CASSPWLGGNTEAFF.

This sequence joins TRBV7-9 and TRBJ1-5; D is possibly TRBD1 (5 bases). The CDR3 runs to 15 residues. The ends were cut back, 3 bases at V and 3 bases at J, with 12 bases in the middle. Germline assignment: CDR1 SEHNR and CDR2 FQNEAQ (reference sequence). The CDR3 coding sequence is TGTGCCAGCAGCTTGGACACATTGACCAATCAGCCCCAGCATTTT. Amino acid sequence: CASSLDTLTNQPQHF.

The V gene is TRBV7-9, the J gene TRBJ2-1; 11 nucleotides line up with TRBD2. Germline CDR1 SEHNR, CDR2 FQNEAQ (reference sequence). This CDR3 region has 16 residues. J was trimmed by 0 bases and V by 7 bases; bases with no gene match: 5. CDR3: CASIGLAGVSYNEQFF. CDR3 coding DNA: TGTGCCAGCATCGGACTAGCGGGCGTCTCCTACAATGAGCAGTTCTTC.

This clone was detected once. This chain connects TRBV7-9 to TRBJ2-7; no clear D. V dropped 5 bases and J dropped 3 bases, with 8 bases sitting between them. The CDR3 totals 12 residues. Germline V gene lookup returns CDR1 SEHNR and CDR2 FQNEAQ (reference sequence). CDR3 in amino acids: CASSGYLYEQYF. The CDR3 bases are TGTGCCAGCAGCGGATACCTCTACGAGCAGTACTTC.

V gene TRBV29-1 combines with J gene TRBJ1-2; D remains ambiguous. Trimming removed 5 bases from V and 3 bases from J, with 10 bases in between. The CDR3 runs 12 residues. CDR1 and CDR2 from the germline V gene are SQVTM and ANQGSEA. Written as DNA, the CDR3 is TGCAGCGTTCATACAGCGGACTATGGCTACACCTTC. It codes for CSVHTADYGYTF. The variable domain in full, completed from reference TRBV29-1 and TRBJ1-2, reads SAVISQKPSRDICQRGTSLTIQCQVDSQVTMMFWYRQQPGQSLTLIATANQGSEATYESGFVIDKFPISRPNLTFSTLTVSNMSPEDSSIYLCSVHTADYGYTFGSGTRLTVV.

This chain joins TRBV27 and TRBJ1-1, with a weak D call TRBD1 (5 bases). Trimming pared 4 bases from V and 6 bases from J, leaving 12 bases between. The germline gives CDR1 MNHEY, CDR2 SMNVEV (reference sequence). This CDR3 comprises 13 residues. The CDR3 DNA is TGTGCCAGCAGTTATAGGGGCGGGTCTGAAGCTTTCTTT. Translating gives CASSYRGGSEAFF.

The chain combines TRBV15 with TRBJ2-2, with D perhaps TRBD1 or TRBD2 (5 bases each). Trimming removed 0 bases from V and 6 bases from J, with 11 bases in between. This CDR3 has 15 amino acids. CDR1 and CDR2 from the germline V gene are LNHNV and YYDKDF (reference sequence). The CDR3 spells CATSREGRGAGELFF. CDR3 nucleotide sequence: TGTGCCACCAGCAGAGAGGGTAGAGGGGCCGGGGAGCTGTTTTTT.

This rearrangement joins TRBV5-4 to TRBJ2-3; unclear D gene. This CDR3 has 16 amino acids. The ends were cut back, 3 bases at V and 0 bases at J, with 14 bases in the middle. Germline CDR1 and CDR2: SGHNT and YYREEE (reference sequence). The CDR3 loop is CASSYPLEVSTDTQYF. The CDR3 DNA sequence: TGTGCCAGCAGCTACCCTCTAGAAGTCAGCACAGATACGCAGTATTTT.